Below, 5 T cell receptor beta chains from the same sample are listed, as sequenced in a study of T cell repertoires in MIS-A myocarditis. Produced via immunoSEQ multiplex PCR; TCRdb's table is partial and in-frame only. The data show about 9,200 clones, about 89% seen once. The source material was thoracic lymph node tissue obtained at autopsy. These receptors came from a man aged 18 to 29 with fulminant myocarditis from multisystem inflammatory syndrome in adults (MIS-A) after COVID-19.

The genes are TRBV9 and TRBJ2-1; 8 bases match TRBD2. Germline loops: CDR1 SGDLS, CDR2 YYNGEE. The CDR3 sequence is 16 residues long. V lost 0 bases, J lost 6 bases, and 8 bases stayed unmatched. The DNA for the CDR3 is TGTGCCAGCAGCGTAGATGGCGGGAGGCGGCGCAATGAGCAGTTCTTC. Translation: CASSVDGGRRRNEQFF.

V is TRBV6-5 and J is TRBJ1-6; weak D call: TRBD1 (6 bases). Per the germline V gene, CDR1 is MNHEY and CDR2 is SVGAGI. The germline V and J ends were trimmed by 0 bases and 3 bases, with 9 bases remaining between them. This CDR3 has 16 residues. The CDR3, as DNA: TGTGCCAGCAGTTACTCGGACAGTCACTATAATTCACCCCTCCACTTT. It encodes CASSYSDSHYNSPLHF.

The rearrangement links TRBV28 to TRBJ2-6, with D tentatively TRBD1 (5 bases). The CDR3 runs to 13 residues. Germline loops: CDR1 MDHEN, CDR2 SYDVKM. V lost 3 bases and J 7 bases, leaving 7 bases between the germline ends. The CDR3 sequence: CASSFQGANVLTF. The CDR3 DNA is TGTGCCAGCAGTTTCCAGGGAGCCAACGTCCTGACTTTC.

J is TRBJ1-6 and V is TRBV28, with 9 bases aligning to TRBD1. The V gene end was trimmed by 5 bases and the J gene end by 11 bases; junction bases not matched to a gene: 7. Germline CDR1 and CDR2: MDHEN and SYDVKM. The CDR3 contains 14 residues. This CDR3 reads CASSKQGAHPPLHF. The CDR3, as DNA: TGTGCCAGCAGTAAACAGGGGGCGCATCCACCCCTCCACTTT.

The chain couples TRBV7-2 to TRBJ2-5; TRBD1 is a possible D gene (6 bases). This CDR3 is 14 amino acids long. V was shortened by 4 bases and J by 1 base, with 10 bases between the two germline ends. Germline V gene lookup returns CDR1 SGHTA and CDR2 FQGNSA. In DNA, the CDR3 is TGTGCCAGCAGCTACCGGACAGTCCAAGAGACCCAGTACTTC. It specifies CASSYRTVQETQYF.